These 18 T cell receptor beta chains originate from one sample sequenced in a study of blood T cell repertoires in COVID-19. The data were produced by immunoSEQ multiplex PCR, yet TCRdb's version contains in-frame clones alone and is incomplete. Altogether over 150,000 clones are present, about 80% being singletons, with the ten largest covering roughly 6.8%. Sequenced material: peripheral blood. Every receptor here comes from a human donor in a cohort sampled during active COVID-19.

J is TRBJ1-4 and V is TRBV12-5, with D unresolved. Germline V gives CDR1 LGHNT, CDR2 FRNRAP. This CDR3 comprises 20 residues. Trimming removed 0 bases at V and 1 base at J, with 21 bases between. The CDR3 sequence is CASGLVLPGGIGRTNEKLFF. CDR3 nucleotide sequence: TGTGCTAGTGGTTTGGTTCTCCCCGGCGGAATTGGGAGAACTAATGAAAAACTGTTTTTT.

The rearrangement links TRBV3-1 (or the pseudogene TRBV3-2) to TRBJ1-1, with 9 bases that match TRBD1. The CDR3 spans 15 residues. Unmatched junction bases numbered 4, after V lost 4 bases and J lost 1 base. From germline, CDR1 is LGHDT and CDR2 YNNKEL (reference sequence). Written as DNA, the CDR3 is TGTGCCAGCAGCCTAGCGACAGGGGGGAACACTGAAGCTTTCTTT. Translating it yields CASSLATGGNTEAFF.

CDR3 in amino acids: CASSFTGTGAYEQYF. CDR3 sequence (DNA): TGCGCCAGCAGCTTTACCGGGACAGGGGCCTACGAGCAGTACTTC. This chain joins TRBV5-1 and TRBJ2-7; TRBD1 matches 10 bases. This CDR3 comprises 15 residues. The J segment lost 2 bases and the V segment lost 2 bases, leaving 4 bases of the junction unmatched. Germline loops: CDR1 SGHRS, CDR2 YFSETQ.

This chain's CDR3 is CASSIGLHTYEQYF. The CDR3 DNA reads TGTGCCAGTAGTATTGGCTTACACACCTACGAGCAGTACTTC. The chain couples TRBV19 to TRBJ2-7; D ambiguous. Germline CDR1 LNHDA, CDR2 SQIVND (reference sequence). The CDR3 spans 14 residues. V lost 3 bases and J lost 2, with 11 bases in between.

The J gene is TRBJ2-1, the V gene TRBV10-3, with 8 bases identical to TRBD2. V shed 11 bases and J 0 bases; nucleotides not matched to a gene: 18. The CDR3 loop spans 18 amino acids. The germline CDR1 and CDR2 sequences are ENHRY and SYGVKD. CDR3 amino acids: CASQTTSGGQSSYNEQFF. CDR3 DNA: TGTGCCTCCCAGACAACCAGCGGGGGCCAGAGCTCCTACAATGAGCAGTTCTTC.

This chain links TRBV6-1 with TRBJ1-5; 7 nucleotides match TRBD1. V dropped 2 bases and J dropped 5; count of bases not matched to a gene: 9. This CDR3 comprises 16 residues. Looked up from germline, CDR1 is MNHNS and CDR2 is SASEGT. CDR3 in DNA: TGTGCCAGCAGTGAACCCACAGGGGAGGTGGATCAGCCCCAGCATTTT. This codes for CASSEPTGEVDQPQHF.

This clone was seen a few times. The chain has TRBV10-3 and TRBJ1-1, with TRBD1 identical over 11 bases. The length of the CDR3 is 12 residues. CDR1 ENHRY and CDR2 SYGVKD come from the germline V gene. Losses at the gene ends were 10 bases for V and 4 bases for J; bases not matched to a gene: 2. The CDR3 DNA reads TGTGCCACCGGGACAGGGGGCACTGAAGCTTTCTTT. As protein: CATGTGGTEAFF.

The genes are TRBV9 and TRBJ1-1; D is undetermined. V shed 4 bases and J shed 1 base, with 8 bases lying between them. This CDR3 has 13 amino acids. The germline gives CDR1 SGDLS, CDR2 YYNGEE. For the CDR3, the DNA is TGTGCCAGCAGCCCACTTGGGAACACTGAAGCTTTCTTT. It translates to CASSPLGNTEAFF.

This sequence joins TRBV18 and TRBJ1-6, with 11 positions matching TRBD1. The ends lost 6 bases at V and 5 bases at J; junction bases unmatched: 3. The CDR3 contains 15 residues. CDR1 is KGHSH and CDR2 is LQKENI in the germline V gene. The CDR3 here is CASSRDRGDNSPLHF. The DNA of the CDR3 is TGTGCCAGCTCGAGGGACAGGGGGGATAATTCACCCCTCCACTTT.

In DNA form, the CDR3 reads TGCGCCAGCAGCTTGGTTAGCGGGTACACAGATACGCAGTATTTT. Its protein product is CASSLVSGYTDTQYF. The V call is TRBV5-1, the J call TRBJ2-3, with 7 bases matching TRBD2. The ends lost 0 bases at V and 2 bases at J; junction bases unmatched: 3. The CDR3 loop spans 15 amino acids. Looked up from germline, CDR1 is SGHRS and CDR2 is YFSETQ.

V gene TRBV6-6 combines with J gene TRBJ1-1; the D is unclear. CDR1 and CDR2 from the germline V gene are MNHNY and SVGAGI (reference sequence). The V gene lost 6 bases and the J gene lost 4 bases, with 12 bases spanning the gap. The CDR3 length is 13 residues. CDR3 in amino acids: CASSLGLSTEAFF. For the CDR3, the DNA is TGTGCCAGCAGCCTTGGACTGAGCACTGAAGCTTTCTTT.

The rearrangement uses TRBV11-2 and TRBJ1-1, with D unresolved. V lost 3 bases and J 5 bases, leaving 10 bases between the germline ends. The CDR3 totals 13 residues. Germline V gene sequence: CDR1 SGHAT, CDR2 FQNNGV. The CDR3 DNA is TGTGCCAGCAGCTTGAACAGTAATACTGAAGCTTTCTTT. This codes for CASSLNSNTEAFF.

The J gene is TRBJ1-1, the V gene TRBV9; 7 positions match TRBD1. CDR1 and CDR2 (germline): SGDLS, YYNGEE. After removal of 3 bases from V and 0 bases from J, the junction contained 5 bases not matched to a gene. This CDR3 has 15 residues. CDR3 amino acids: CASSGGQVLNTEAFF. In DNA form, the CDR3 reads TGTGCCAGCAGCGGCGGACAGGTTTTGAACACTGAAGCTTTCTTT.

The chain links TRBV5-6 to TRBJ2-7; D is ambiguous. The CDR3 totals 14 residues. Germline V CDR1 and CDR2: SGHDT, YYEEEE. Trimming left V 1 base short and J 3 bases short, with 11 bases between. The CDR3 sequence: CASSLTARNYEQYF. CDR3 bases: TGTGCCAGCAGCTTGACAGCCAGAAACTACGAGCAGTACTTC.

This clone was counted once. This CDR3 is CASSFPTTNQETQYF. The DNA for the CDR3 is TGTGCCAGCAGCTTCCCCACTACTAACCAAGAGACCCAGTACTTC. V and J are TRBV5-5 and TRBJ2-5; unclear D gene. Deletions cut 2 bases from V and 0 bases from J, with 11 bases between. This CDR3 spans 15 amino acids. Germline V gene sequence: CDR1 SGHKS, CDR2 YYEKEE (reference sequence).

The chain recombines TRBV10-1 with TRBJ2-7, with D possibly being TRBD2 (5 bases). V lost 4 bases to trimming and J lost 2 bases, with 9 bases between them. From germline, CDR1 is WNHNN and CDR2 SYGVQD (reference sequence). The CDR3 covers 13 residues. The CDR3 reads CASSVDGTYEQYF. The CDR3 coding sequence is TGCGCCAGCAGTGTAGACGGGACCTACGAGCAGTACTTC.

The CDR3 nucleotides are TGTGCCAGCAGTGACCTACAGGGGGCTTATCAGCCCCAGCATTTT. Its protein product is CASSDLQGAYQPQHF. V is TRBV6-1 and J is TRBJ1-5, with TRBD1 identical over 9 bases. CDR1 and CDR2 from the germline V gene are MNHNS and SASEGT. The CDR3 runs 15 residues. After removal of 3 bases from V and 5 bases from J, the junction contained 5 bases not matched to a gene.

The CDR3 reads CASGQGGNSNQPQHF. CDR3 DNA sequence: TGTGCCAGCGGACAGGGAGGGAATAGCAATCAGCCCCAGCATTTT. The chain has TRBV2 and TRBJ1-5; TRBD1 matches 8 bases. There are 15 residues in the CDR3. Trimming removed 8 bases from V and 0 bases from J; junction bases left unmatched: 6. Germline-derived CDR1 and CDR2 are SNHLY and FYNNEI.